This T cell receptor beta chain was profiled in a study of cytomegalovirus exposure and HLA in healthy donors. The wider study: Out of 150 million to 200 million T cells, an earlier analysis found fewer than 140 million unique TCR beta sequences in total.

Concerning this clone: The antigen is undetermined.

Study-wide points: Later analysis indicated greater clonal expansion among HLA-associated TCR beta chains than among equally common other chains.

Germline assignment: CDR1 SGHVS and CDR2 FNYEAQ. The V gene end was trimmed by 5 bases and the J gene end by 6 bases; junction bases not matched to a gene: 4. The CDR3 runs to 14 residues. Use of 60 Vbeta and 13 Jbeta primers characterized the PCR. The table came from immunoSEQ multiplex PCR; TCRdb's copy has only in-frame clones and leaves some out. The profile covers some 120,000 clones, with around 80% appearing a single time and roughly a tenth taken by the ten largest. Source material: PBMCs. This sequence was found in a man younger than 45 in good health and CMV-seropositive. This chain connects TRBV7-6 to TRBJ2-7, with 13 bases identical to TRBD2. The chain's CDR3 is CASSRTSGSFEQYF. The CDR3 DNA reads TGTGCCAGCAGCCGGACTAGCGGGAGTTTCGAGCAGTACTTC. Full variable domain (remainder filled in from reference TRBV7-6 and TRBJ2-7): GAGVSQSPRYKVTKRGQDVALRCDPISGHVSLYWYRQALGQGPEFLTYFNYEAQQDKSGLPNDRFSAERPEGSISTLTIQRTEQRDSAMYRCASSRTSGSFEQYFGPGTRLTVT.